The clone carrying this T cell receptor beta chain was counted only a few times. Its antigen is still unknown. These data belong to a study of T-cell memory formation after mild COVID-19. Using its own MiXCR run on the 5' RACE reads, TCRdb lists one record per CDR3 protein. This sample carries hundreds of thousands of distinct CDR3 sequences, roughly 17% of them seen once, and the ten largest clones take less than 10%. Study-level results: Among clones peaking at day 37 in the second wave, SARS-CoV-2 specificity remained unconfirmed. There was a balanced CD4/CD8 profile in clones contracting day 15 to 85, and later expanders leaned CD4+.

In germline, CDR1 is LGHNA, CDR2 YSLEER. V gave up 0 bases and J gave up 5 bases, with 9 bases separating them. The CDR3 spans 14 residues. Source material: PBMCs or a T cell subset sorted from them (not recorded which). The chain couples TRBV4-3 to TRBJ2-3; D not certain. The origin of this receptor is an adult woman who had mild COVID-19 (a few samples of this study predate the infection). Cell type and time point are not known. The CDR3 region has the DNA TGCGCCAGCAGCCAAGATCTGCCTGAAGATACGCAGTATTTT. Translation: CASSQDLPEDTQYF.